Only a few counts were recorded for the clone carrying this TCR beta chain. Its antigen is undetermined. This entry comes from a study of blood T cells in healthy people across ages. A minimum of 7 million PBMCs was isolated per sample. A second PCR, run for about 7 to 12 cycles, used a sample-barcoded 5' primer plus a J-beta primer mix. TCRdb reprocessed the 5' RACE reads via MiXCR and lists one record per CDR3 protein. The sample contains some 700,000 distinct CDR3 sequences, around a fifth of which appear only once. The study's findings and limits: The study regarded diversity estimates from one million T cells as underestimates. Diversity was higher, and naive CD4+ cells more numerous, in long-lived donors than in aged donors.

Germline CDR1 reads LGHNA; CDR2 reads YSLEER. Trimming stripped 1 base from V and 1 base from J, with 11 bases between. This CDR3 is 16 amino acids long. J is TRBJ2-4 and V is TRBV4-3; possibly TRBD1 or TRBD2 for D (5 bases each). Sequencing used blood. The source of this sequence is a man aged 70-80 years in good health. The CDR3 coding sequence is TGCGCCAGCAGCCAAGGGGTCAGGGAGGCCAAAAACATTCAGTACTTC. As protein: CASSQGVREAKNIQYF.